This T cell receptor (beta chain) was observed in a study of spatial heterogeneity in lung cancer. As for time point: sample taken at primary tumor resection. Sequencing was performed on whole RNA extracted from tumor and nontumor lung tissue, or from frozen PBMC, and the material was left unsorted. This CDR3 region has 12 residues. Germline assignment: CDR1 DFQATT and CDR2 SNEGSKA (reference sequence). V trimming: 5 bases; J trimming: 14 bases; junction bases outside the gene matches: 11. TCR cDNA molecules each carried a unique molecular identifier. TCRdb called the 5' RACE reads again in MiXCR, with one record for every CDR3 protein. The data show about 82,000 distinct CDR3 sequences, around 12% seen once.

The input for sequencing was PBMCs, taken at surgery. The gene calls are TRBV20-1 and TRBJ2-1; TRBD2 agrees at 8 bases. This TCR was recovered from a male donor with early-stage non-small cell lung cancer. CDR3 in DNA: TGCAGTGCTGGGCCGGGACTAGTTATGGAGTTCTTC. Protein: CSAGPGLVMEFF.